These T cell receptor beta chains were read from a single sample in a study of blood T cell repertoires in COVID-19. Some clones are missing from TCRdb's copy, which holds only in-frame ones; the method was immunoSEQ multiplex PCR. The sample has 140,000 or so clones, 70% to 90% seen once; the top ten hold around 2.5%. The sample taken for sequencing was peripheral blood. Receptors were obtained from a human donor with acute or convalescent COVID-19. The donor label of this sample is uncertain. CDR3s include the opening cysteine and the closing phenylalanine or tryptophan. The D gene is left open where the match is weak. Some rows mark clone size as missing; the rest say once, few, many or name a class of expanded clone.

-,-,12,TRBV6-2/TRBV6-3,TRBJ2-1,TGTGCCAGCAGTTACCTGTACAATGAGCAGTTCTTC,CASSYLYNEQFF
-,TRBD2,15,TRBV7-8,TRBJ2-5,TGTGCCAGCAGCCTATCTAGCGGGGGGGGTGAGACCCAGTACTTC,CASSLSSGGGETQYF
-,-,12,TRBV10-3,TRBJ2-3,TGTGCCATCAGTGACAGGGCAGATACGCAGTATTTT,CAISDRADTQYF
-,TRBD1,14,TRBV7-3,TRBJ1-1,TGTGCCAGCAGCTTGACAGGGGGCGACACTGAAGCTTTCTTT,CASSLTGGDTEAFF
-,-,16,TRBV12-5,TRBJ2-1,TGTGCTAGTGGTCTCGTTGGGGCGCCGGATTACAATGAGCAGTTCTTC,CASGLVGAPDYNEQFF
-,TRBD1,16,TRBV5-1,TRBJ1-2,TGCGCCAGCAGCTTGCGGGGACAGGGGCTTAACTATGGCTACACCTTC,CASSLRGQGLNYGYTF
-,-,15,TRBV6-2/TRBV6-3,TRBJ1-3,TGTGCCAGCAGCCGCGGCATAACCTCTGGAAACACCATATATTTT,CASSRGITSGNTIYF
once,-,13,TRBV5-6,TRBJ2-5,TGTGCCAGCAGCGGGCAGGGCGACGAGACCCAGTACTTC,CASSGQGDETQYF
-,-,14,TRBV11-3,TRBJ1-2,TGTGCCAGCAGCTTATCAGGGTTTAACTATGGCTACACCTTC,CASSLSGFNYGYTF
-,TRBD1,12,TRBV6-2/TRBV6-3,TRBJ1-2,TGTGCCAGCAGTCTACAGGGGAACGGCTACACCTTC,CASSLQGNGYTF
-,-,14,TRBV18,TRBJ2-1,TGTGCCAGCTCACCCACAGGGTCCTACAATGAGCAGTTCTTC,CASSPTGSYNEQFF
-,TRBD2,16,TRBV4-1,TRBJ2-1,TGCGCCAGCAGCCAAGACCCGGCGGGAGTAGGGGATGAGCAGTTCTTC,CASSQDPAGVGDEQFF
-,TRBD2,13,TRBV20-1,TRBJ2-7,TGCAGTGCTAGTAGCGGCGGGGGGTACGAGCAGTACTTC,CSASSGGGYEQYF
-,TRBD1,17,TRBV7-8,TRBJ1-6,TGTGCCAGCAGCTTAGATGGGACAGGGAAAGCAGGTTCACCCCTCCACTTT,CASSLDGTGKAGSPLHF
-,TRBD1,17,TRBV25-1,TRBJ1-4,TGTGCCAGCAGTGAACCCGACAGGGGGCGAACTAATGAAAAACTGTTTTTT,CASSEPDRGRTNEKLFF
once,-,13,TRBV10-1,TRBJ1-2,TGCGCCAGCACGGAGGTGAAGGTTGGTGGCTACACCTTC,CASTEVKVGGYTF
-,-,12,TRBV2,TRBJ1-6,TGTGCCAGCAGTTTACAGGAATCACCCCTCCACTTT,CASSLQESPLHF
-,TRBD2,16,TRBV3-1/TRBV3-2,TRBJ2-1,TGTGCCAGCAGCCAATCCCCTAGCGGGAGGTCCCTCTTAACGGTCTTC,CASSQSPSGRSLLTVF
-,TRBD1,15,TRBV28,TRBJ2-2,TGTGCCAGCAGTCTCCGGGACAGATACACCGGGGAGCTGTTTTTT,CASSLRDRYTGELFF
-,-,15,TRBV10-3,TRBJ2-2,TGTGCCATCAGCGGCGGGGGCCTGAACACCGGGGAGCTGTTTTTT,CAISGGGLNTGELFF
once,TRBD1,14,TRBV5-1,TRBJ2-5,TGCGCCAGCAGCCCTGGACAGGTACAAGAGACCCAGTACTTC,CASSPGQVQETQYF
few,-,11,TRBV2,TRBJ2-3,TGTGCCAGCACCCTCACAGATACGCAGTATTTT,CASTLTDTQYF
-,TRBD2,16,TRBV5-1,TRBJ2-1,TGCGCCAGCAGCCTTACCGGGACTAGCAGGTACAATGAGCAGTTCTTC,CASSLTGTSRYNEQFF
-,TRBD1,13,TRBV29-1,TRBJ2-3,TGCAGCGACAGGGGTGTGGGCACAGATACGCAGTATTTT,CSDRGVGTDTQYF
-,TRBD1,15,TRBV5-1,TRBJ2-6,TGCGCCAGCAGCCCGGGACAGTCTGGGGCCAACGTCCTGACTTTC,CASSPGQSGANVLTF
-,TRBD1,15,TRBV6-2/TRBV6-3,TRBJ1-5,TGTGCCAGCAGTTACTCTGGACAGGGTGGTCAGCCCCAGCATTTT,CASSYSGQGGQPQHF
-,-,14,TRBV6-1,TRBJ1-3,TGTGCCAGCAGTGAGTTAGGAGGTGGAAACACCATATATTTT,CASSELGGGNTIYF
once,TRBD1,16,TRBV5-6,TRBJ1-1,TGTGCCAGCAGCTTAGAACAGGGGGCCGGGGACACTGAAGCTTTCTTT,CASSLEQGAGDTEAFF
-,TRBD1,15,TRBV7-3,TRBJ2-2,TGTGCCAGCAGTCATCGGACAGGGAACACCGGGGAGCTGTTTTTT,CASSHRTGNTGELFF
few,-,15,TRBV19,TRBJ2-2,TGTGCCAGTAGTGTTACAGGTCTGAACACCGGGGAGCTGTTTTTT,CASSVTGLNTGELFF
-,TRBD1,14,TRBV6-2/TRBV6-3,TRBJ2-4,TGTGCCAGCAGTAGACAGGGGATCGGAAACATTCAGTACTTC,CASSRQGIGNIQYF
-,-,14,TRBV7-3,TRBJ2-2,TGTGCCAGCAGCTTAAATCGCCAGACCGGGGAGCTGTTTTTT,CASSLNRQTGELFF
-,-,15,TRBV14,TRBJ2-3,TGTGCCAGCAGCCGACTTGGAGCAGAAGCAGATACGCAGTATTTT,CASSRLGAEADTQYF
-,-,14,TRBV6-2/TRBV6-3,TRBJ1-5,TGTGCCAGCAGTCTAGGAGGGTCAGGTCAGCCCCAGCATTTT,CASSLGGSGQPQHF
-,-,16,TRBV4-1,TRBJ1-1,TGCGCCAGCAGCCAAGAGAAGGCAGGGTGGGTCACTGAAGCTTTCTTT,CASSQEKAGWVTEAFF
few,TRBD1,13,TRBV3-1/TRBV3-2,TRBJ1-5,TGTGCCAGCAGCCTAGACAGGGATCAGCCCCAGCATTTT,CASSLDRDQPQHF
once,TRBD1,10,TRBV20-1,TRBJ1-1,TGCAGTGCTTACAGGGGAGGCGCTTTCTTT,CSAYRGGAFF
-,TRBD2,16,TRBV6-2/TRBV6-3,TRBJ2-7,TGTGCCAGCAGTTACGAGGCCTCCCGGGGGGTATTCGAGCAGTACTTC,CASSYEASRGVFEQYF
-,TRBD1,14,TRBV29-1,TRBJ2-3,TGCAGCGTTCGGGACAGCCCACTCACAGATACGCAGTATTTT,CSVRDSPLTDTQYF
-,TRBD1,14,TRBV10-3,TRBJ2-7,TGTGCCATCAGTGAGTCGACAGGGGGCTACGAGCAGTACTTC,CAISESTGGYEQYF
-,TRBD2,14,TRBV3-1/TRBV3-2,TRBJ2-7,TGTGCCAGCAGGAGCGGGGGGGCTCTTGGCGAGCAGTACTTC,CASRSGGALGEQYF
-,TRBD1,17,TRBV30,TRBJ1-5,TGTGCCTGGGGCCCGGGACAGGGGAAATATAGCAATCAGCCCCAGCATTTT,CAWGPGQGKYSNQPQHF
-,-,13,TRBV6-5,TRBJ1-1,TGTGCCAGCAGTTACAGCAAACTTACTGAAGCTTTCTTT,CASSYSKLTEAFF
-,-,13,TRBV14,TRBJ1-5,TGTGCCAGCAGCCGACAGAGCAATCAGCCCCAGCATTTT,CASSRQSNQPQHF
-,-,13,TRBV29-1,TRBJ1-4,TGCAGCGTAAGCCGACAGGCCGGTGAAAAACTGTTTTTT,CSVSRQAGEKLFF
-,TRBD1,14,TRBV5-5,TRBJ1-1,TGTGCCAGCAGGGAGGGACAGGGGTTGGCTGAAGCTTTCTTT,CASREGQGLAEAFF
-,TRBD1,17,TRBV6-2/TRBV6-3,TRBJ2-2,TGTGCCAGCAGTTACTCCGTGACAGGGGGGATCACCGGGGAGCTGTTTTTT,CASSYSVTGGITGELFF
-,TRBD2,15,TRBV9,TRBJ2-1,TGTGCCAGCAGCGCGGGACTAGGGGATCACAATGAGCAGTTCTTC,CASSAGLGDHNEQFF
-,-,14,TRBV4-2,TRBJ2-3,TGTGCCAGCAGGAAGGGGGAAAGCACAGATACGCAGTATTTT,CASRKGESTDTQYF
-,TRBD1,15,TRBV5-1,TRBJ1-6,TGCGCCAGCAGCTACCCCGGGACAGGGCCGTCACCCCTCCACTTT,CASSYPGTGPSPLHF
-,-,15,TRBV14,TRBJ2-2,TGTGCCAGCAGCCCGCGGGGCATAGAGGCCGGGGAGCTGTTTTTT,CASSPRGIEAGELFF